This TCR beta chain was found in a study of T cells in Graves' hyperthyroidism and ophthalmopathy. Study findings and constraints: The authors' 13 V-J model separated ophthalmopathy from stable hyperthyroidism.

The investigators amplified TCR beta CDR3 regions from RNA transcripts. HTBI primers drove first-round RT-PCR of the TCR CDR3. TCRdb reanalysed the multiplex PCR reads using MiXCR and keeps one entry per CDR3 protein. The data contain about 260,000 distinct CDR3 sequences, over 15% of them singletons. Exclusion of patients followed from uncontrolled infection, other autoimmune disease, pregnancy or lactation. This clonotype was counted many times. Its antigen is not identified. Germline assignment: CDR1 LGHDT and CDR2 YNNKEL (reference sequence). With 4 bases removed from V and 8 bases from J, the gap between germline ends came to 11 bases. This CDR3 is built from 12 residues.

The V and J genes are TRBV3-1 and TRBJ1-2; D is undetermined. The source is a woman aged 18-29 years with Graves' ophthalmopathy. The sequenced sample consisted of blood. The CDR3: CASSPGNVGYTF. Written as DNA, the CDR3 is TGTGCCAGCAGCCCCGGGAACGTCGGCTACACCTTC.